Following are 10 T cell receptor beta chains from one sample sequenced in a study of cytomegalovirus exposure and HLA in healthy donors. A multiplex PCR was run with 60 Vbeta primers and 13 Jbeta primers. Assay used: immunoSEQ multiplex PCR; TCRdb lists only in-frame clones, some missing. The sample contains fewer than 250,000 clones, 70% to 80% of which appear only once. The specimen was PBMCs. These receptor sequences come from a woman aged 25 to 39 in good health and CMV-seropositive.

This chain links TRBV18 with TRBJ2-7; D gene unclear. Trimming took off 3 bases at V and 2 bases at J, with 11 bases between the two ends. Germline V CDR1 and CDR2: KGHSH, LQKENI. CDR3 size: 14 residues. In DNA, the CDR3 is TGTGCCAGCTCACCGTCACAGACCACCTACGAGCAGTACTTC. It encodes CASSPSQTTYEQYF.

The CDR3 DNA sequence: TGTGCCACCAAAGTGGGCGGGTTCTCCTACAATGAGCAGTTCTTC. It is translated as CATKVGGFSYNEQFF. This rearrangement joins TRBV27 to TRBJ2-1, with a possible D match to TRBD2 (5 bases). The V gene lost 10 bases and the J gene lost 0 bases, with 16 bases spanning the gap. Germline V gives CDR1 MNHEY, CDR2 SMNVEV (reference sequence). The CDR3 runs 15 residues.

The genes are TRBV7-2 and TRBJ1-4, with a tentative D call TRBD1 (5 bases). The V gene lost 5 bases and the J gene lost 5 bases, with 15 bases spanning the gap. This CDR3 has 15 residues. Germline lookup yields CDR1 SGHTA and CDR2 FQGNSA. The CDR3 sequence: CASSAVAGLNEKLFF. The CDR3, as DNA: TGTGCCAGCAGCGCGGTGGCAGGGCTAAATGAAAAACTGTTTTTT.

V is TRBV10-3 and J is TRBJ1-1; no firm D call. Germline-derived CDR1 and CDR2 are ENHRY and SYGVKD. This CDR3 is 11 amino acids long. The V gene lost 7 bases and the J gene lost 1 base, with 4 bases spanning the gap. The CDR3 here is CAINWNTEAFF. CDR3 bases: TGTGCCATCAACTGGAACACTGAAGCTTTCTTT.

The chain recombines TRBV7-9 with TRBJ1-1; 10 positions agree with TRBD1. V trimming: 5 bases; J trimming: 1 base; junction bases outside the gene matches: 4. Per germline, CDR1 SEHNR and CDR2 FQNEAQ (reference sequence). The CDR3 length is 15 residues. The CDR3 reads CASSTRDRGNTEAFF. The CDR3 DNA sequence: TGTGCCAGCAGCACCCGGGACAGGGGGAACACTGAAGCTTTCTTT. Variable domain in full (rest from reference TRBV7-9 and TRBJ1-1): DTGVSQNPRHKITKRGQNVTFRCDPISEHNRLYWYRQTLGQGPEFLTYFQNEAQLEKSRLLSDRFSAERPKGSFSTLEIQRTEQGDSAMYLCASSTRDRGNTEAFFGQGTRLTVV.

In regard to this clone: Other DNA sequences in the sample encode the same CDR3. The chain is built from TRBV28 and TRBJ1-2, with a possible D match to TRBD1 (6 bases). The CDR3 spans 13 residues. Germline V gene sequence: CDR1 MDHEN, CDR2 SYDVKM. V shed 3 bases and J shed 4 bases, with 9 bases lying between them. The CDR3 DNA sequence: TGTGCCAGCAGTTTGAGGACAGCCTATGGCTACACCTTC. Encoded protein: CASSLRTAYGYTF.

This chain connects TRBV6-1 to TRBJ1-1, with D possibly being TRBD1 (6 bases). V gave up 5 bases and J gave up 7 bases, with 11 bases separating them. The CDR3 covers 12 residues. Germline V lookup: CDR1 MNHNS, CDR2 SASEGT. The CDR3 coding sequence is TGTGCCAGCAGTCCCAGGACAGATGAAGCTTTCTTT. As protein: CASSPRTDEAFF.

This chain uses TRBV19 with TRBJ1-1; no clear D. Trimming cost V 6 bases and J 3 bases, with 17 bases left between them. The CDR3 is 15 residues long. Germline V gives CDR1 LNHDA, CDR2 SQIVND (reference sequence). The CDR3 is CASRTEGGRYTEAFF. As DNA, the CDR3 is TGTGCCAGTAGAACCGAGGGAGGTCGTTACACTGAAGCTTTCTTT.

The genes are TRBV4-3 and TRBJ2-7, with 9 bases identical to TRBD1. V gave up 1 base and J gave up 1 base; unmatched junction bases: 2. The CDR3 loop spans 15 amino acids. CDR1 is LGHNA and CDR2 is YSLEER in the germline V gene. The CDR3 protein is CASSQAGTGSYEQYF. DNA for the CDR3: TGCGCCAGCAGCCAAGCCGGGACAGGGTCCTACGAGCAGTACTTC.

This chain connects TRBV9 to TRBJ1-6; TRBD1 is a possible D gene (6 bases). Germline assignment: CDR1 SGDLS and CDR2 YYNGEE. The CDR3 is 15 amino acids. Trimming stripped 4 bases from V and 7 bases from J, with 15 bases between. CDR3 amino acids: CASSPQRTANSPLHF. As DNA, the CDR3 is TGTGCCAGCAGCCCCCAACGGACAGCCAATTCACCCCTCCACTTT.